Following are 5 T cell receptor beta chains from one sample sequenced in a study of shared clonotypes between healthy human individuals. TCRdb's copy holds only in-frame clones and misses some; the assay was immunoSEQ multiplex PCR. The data show 800,000 to 1,200,000 clones, more than 75% seen once. The sample taken for sequencing was memory CD4+ T cells from PBMCs. Specified subset: CD45RA-negative fraction. The source of these receptors is a man younger than 30 in good health. Some clones in this sample may be carry-over from other donors' samples.

The chain couples TRBV5-6 to TRBJ1-3; the D is unclear. This CDR3 has 13 residues. Germline V lookup: CDR1 SGHDT, CDR2 YYEEEE. V gave up 0 bases and J gave up 4 bases, with 5 bases separating them. The DNA for the CDR3 is TGTGCCAGCAGCTTGGGAGGGGGAAACACCATATATTTT. This sequence encodes CASSLGGGNTIYF.

This clone was recorded at least ten times. J is TRBJ1-1 and V is TRBV2, with D unresolved. Germline V CDR1 and CDR2: SNHLY, FYNNEI. The ends were cut back, 8 bases at V and 5 bases at J, with 15 bases in the middle. This CDR3 spans 13 amino acids. DNA of the CDR3: TGTGCCAGCGAGCCAGCCGGGAGGACTGAAGCTTTCTTT. It codes for CASEPAGRTEAFF.

This clone was observed a single time. This chain connects TRBV15 to TRBJ2-7; D might be TRBD2 (6 bases). CDR3 length equals 13 residues. V was cut by 8 bases and J by 0 bases, with 11 bases left in between. Germline lookup yields CDR1 LNHNV and CDR2 YYDKDF (reference sequence). The CDR3 protein is CATGGKSSYEQYF. The CDR3 DNA reads as TGTGCCACCGGGGGGAAGAGCTCCTACGAGCAGTACTTC.

Worth noting for this clone: Other nucleotide sequences in the sample specify the same CDR3. V gene TRBV29-1 combines with J gene TRBJ2-3, with D possibly TRBD1 on 5 matching bases. Germline CDR1 is SQVTM and CDR2 is ANQGSEA. This CDR3 comprises 13 residues. V shed 7 bases and J shed 0 bases, with 11 bases lying between them. The CDR3 DNA follows: TGCAGCGCTAAAACAGGCAGCACAGATACGCAGTATTTT. Its translation is CSAKTGSTDTQYF.

This clone was seen just once. Since a much larger clone is just one base distant, this may be a read error. The J gene is TRBJ1-1, the V gene TRBV10-3; 9 nucleotides line up with TRBD1. Germline V CDR1 and CDR2: ENHRY, SYGVKD. The CDR3 is 14 residues long. Trimming at V came to 5 bases and at J to 5 bases, leaving 6 bases not matched to a gene. This CDR3 reads CAISPGTGKTEAFF. The CDR3 DNA reads as TGTGCCATCAGTCCCGGGACAGGGAAGACTGAAGCTTTCTTT.